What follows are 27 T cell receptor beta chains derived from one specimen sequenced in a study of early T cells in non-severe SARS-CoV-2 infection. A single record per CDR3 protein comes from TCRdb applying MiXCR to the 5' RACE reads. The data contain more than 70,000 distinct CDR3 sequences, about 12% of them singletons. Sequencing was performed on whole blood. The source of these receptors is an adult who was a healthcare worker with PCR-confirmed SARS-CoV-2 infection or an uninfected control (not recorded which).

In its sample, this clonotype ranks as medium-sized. The CDR3 coding sequence is TGCAGTGCTAGAGATAGTGAGGGAGGAGACACCGGGGAGCTGTTTTTT. This codes for CSARDSEGGDTGELFF. The V gene is TRBV20-1, the J gene TRBJ2-2; a weak D match, TRBD2 (6 bases). The CDR3 contains 16 residues. With 0 bases removed from V and 3 bases from J, the gap between germline ends came to 14 bases. Germline V gives CDR1 DFQATT, CDR2 SNEGSKA (reference sequence).

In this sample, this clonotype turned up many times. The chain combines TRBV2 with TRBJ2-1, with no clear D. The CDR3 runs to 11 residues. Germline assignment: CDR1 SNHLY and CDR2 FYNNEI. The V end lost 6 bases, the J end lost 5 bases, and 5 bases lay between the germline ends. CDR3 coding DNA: TGTGCCAGCAGCCTCGACAATGAGCAGTTCTTC. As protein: CASSLDNEQFF.

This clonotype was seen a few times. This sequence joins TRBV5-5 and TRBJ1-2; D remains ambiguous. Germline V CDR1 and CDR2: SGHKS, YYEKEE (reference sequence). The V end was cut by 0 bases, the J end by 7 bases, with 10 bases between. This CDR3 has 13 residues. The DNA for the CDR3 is TGTGCCAGCAGCTTGGCCTATAGTGGTGGCTACACCTTC. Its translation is CASSLAYSGGYTF.

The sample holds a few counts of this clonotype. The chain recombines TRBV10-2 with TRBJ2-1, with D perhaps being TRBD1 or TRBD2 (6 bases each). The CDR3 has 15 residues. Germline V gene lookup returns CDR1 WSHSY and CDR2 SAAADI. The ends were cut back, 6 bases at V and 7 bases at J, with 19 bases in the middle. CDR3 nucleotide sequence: TGCGCCAGCAGAGCGAGGGGGGCGAGCGTTAATGAGCAGTTCTTC. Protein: CASRARGASVNEQFF.

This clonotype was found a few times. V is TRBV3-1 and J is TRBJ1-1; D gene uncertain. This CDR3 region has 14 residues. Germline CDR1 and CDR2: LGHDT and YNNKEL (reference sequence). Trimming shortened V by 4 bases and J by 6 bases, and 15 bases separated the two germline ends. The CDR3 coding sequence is TGTGCCAGCAGCCCCGCAGAGGGAATGGCTGAAGCTTTCTTT. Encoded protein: CASSPAEGMAEAFF. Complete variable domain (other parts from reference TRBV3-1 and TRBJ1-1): DTAVSQTPKYLVTQMGNDKSIKCEQNLGHDTMYWYKQDSKKFLKIMFSYNNKELIINETVPNRFSPKSPDKAHLNLHINSLELGDSAVYFCASSPAEGMAEAFFGQGTRLTVV.

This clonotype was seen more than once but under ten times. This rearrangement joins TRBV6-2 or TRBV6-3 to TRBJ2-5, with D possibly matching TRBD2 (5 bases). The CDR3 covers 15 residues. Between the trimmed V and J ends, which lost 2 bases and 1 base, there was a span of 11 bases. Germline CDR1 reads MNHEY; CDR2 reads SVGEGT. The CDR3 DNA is TGTGCCAGCAGTTACGGGAGAAGCGTCCAAGAGACCCAGTACTTC. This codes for CASSYGRSVQETQYF.

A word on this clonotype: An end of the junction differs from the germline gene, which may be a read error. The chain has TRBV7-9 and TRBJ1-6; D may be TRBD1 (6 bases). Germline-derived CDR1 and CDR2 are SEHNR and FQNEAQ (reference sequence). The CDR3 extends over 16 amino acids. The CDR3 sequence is CASSRLQGSYNSPLHF. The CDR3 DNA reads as TGTGCCAGCAGCCGTCTACAGGGCTCCTATAATTCACCCCTCCATTTT.

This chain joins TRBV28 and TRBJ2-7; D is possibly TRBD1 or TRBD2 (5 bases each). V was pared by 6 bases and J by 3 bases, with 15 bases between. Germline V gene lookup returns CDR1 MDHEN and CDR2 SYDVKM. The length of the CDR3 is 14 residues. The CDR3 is CASSLGTVFYEQYF. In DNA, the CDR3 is TGTGCCAGCAGCCTCGGGACGGTCTTCTACGAGCAGTACTTC.

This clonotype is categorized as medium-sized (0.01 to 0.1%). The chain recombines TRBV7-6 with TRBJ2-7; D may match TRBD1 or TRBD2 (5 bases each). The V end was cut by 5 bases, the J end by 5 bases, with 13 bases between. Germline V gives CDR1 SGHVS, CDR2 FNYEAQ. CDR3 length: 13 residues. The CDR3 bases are TGTGCCAGCAGCCCAGGGACGATGCACGAGCAGTACTTC. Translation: CASSPGTMHEQYF.

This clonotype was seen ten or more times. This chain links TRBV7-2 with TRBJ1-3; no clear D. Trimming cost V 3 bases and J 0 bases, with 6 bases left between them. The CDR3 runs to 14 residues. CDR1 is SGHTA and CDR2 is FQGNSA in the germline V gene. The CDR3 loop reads CASSFGISGNTIYF. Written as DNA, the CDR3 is TGTGCCAGCAGCTTCGGTATCTCTGGAAACACCATATATTTT.

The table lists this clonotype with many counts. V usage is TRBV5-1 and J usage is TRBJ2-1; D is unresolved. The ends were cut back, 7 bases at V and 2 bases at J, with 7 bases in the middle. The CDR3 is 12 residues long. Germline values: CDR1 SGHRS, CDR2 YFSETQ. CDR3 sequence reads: CASRRTYNEQFF. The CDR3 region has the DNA TGCGCCAGCCGCCGAACCTACAATGAGCAGTTCTTC.

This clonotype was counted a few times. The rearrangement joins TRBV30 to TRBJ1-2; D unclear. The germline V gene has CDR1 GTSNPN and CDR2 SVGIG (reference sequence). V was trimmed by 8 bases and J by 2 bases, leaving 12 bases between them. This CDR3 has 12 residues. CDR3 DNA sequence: TGTGCCCTTCGTGGCACCAACTATGGCTACACCTTC. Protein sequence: CALRGTNYGYTF.

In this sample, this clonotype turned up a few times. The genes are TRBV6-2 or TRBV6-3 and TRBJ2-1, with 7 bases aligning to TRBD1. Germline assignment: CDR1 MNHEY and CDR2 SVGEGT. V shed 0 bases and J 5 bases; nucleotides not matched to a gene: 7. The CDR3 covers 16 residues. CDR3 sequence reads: CASSYSRRGGHNEQFF. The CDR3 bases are TGTGCCAGCAGTTACTCGCGGCGAGGGGGCCACAATGAGCAGTTCTTC.

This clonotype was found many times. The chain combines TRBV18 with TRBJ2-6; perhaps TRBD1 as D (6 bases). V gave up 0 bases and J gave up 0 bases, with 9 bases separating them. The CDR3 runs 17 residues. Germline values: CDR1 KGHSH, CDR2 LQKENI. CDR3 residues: CASSPPDSLSGANVLTF. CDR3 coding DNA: TGTGCCAGCTCACCACCGGACAGCCTCTCTGGGGCCAACGTCCTGACTTTC.

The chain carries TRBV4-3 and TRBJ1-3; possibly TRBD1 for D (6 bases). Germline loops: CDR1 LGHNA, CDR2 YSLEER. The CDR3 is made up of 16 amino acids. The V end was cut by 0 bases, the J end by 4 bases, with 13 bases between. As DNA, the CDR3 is TGCGCCAGCAGCCAAGATGGCCGGGGGCTCGGAAACACCATATATTTT. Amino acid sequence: CASSQDGRGLGNTIYF.

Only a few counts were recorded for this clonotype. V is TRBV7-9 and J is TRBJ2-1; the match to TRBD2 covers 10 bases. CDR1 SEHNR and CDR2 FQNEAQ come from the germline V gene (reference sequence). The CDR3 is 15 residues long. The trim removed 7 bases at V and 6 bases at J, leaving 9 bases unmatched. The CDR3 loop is CASTPSGRGANEQFF. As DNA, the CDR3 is TGTGCCAGCACCCCCAGCGGGAGGGGGGCCAATGAGCAGTTCTTC. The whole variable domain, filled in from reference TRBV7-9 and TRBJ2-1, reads DTGVSQNPRHKITKRGQNVTFRCDPISEHNRLYWYRQTLGQGPEFLTYFQNEAQLEKSRLLSDRFSAERPKGSFSTLEIQRTEQGDSAMYLCASTPSGRGANEQFFGPGTRLTVL.

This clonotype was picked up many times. The CDR3: CASSQDHRQFYGYTF. The CDR3 region has the DNA TGTGCCAGCAGCCAAGACCACCGGCAGTTCTATGGCTACACCTTC. The rearrangement uses TRBV4-2 and TRBJ1-2; D is ambiguous. V was shortened by 0 bases and J by 4 bases, with 12 bases between the two germline ends. Germline values: CDR1 LGHNA, CDR2 YNFKEQ. The CDR3 covers 15 residues.

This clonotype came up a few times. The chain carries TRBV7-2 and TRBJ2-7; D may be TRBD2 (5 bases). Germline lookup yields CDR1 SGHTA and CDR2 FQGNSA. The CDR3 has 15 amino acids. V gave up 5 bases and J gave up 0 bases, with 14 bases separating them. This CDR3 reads CASSQQDDYSYEQYF. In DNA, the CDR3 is TGTGCCAGCAGCCAACAAGACGACTACTCCTACGAGCAGTACTTC.

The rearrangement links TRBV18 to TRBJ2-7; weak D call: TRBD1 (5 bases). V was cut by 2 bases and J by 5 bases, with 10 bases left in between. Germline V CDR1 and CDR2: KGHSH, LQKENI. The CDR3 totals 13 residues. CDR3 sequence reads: CASSPGAEHEQYF. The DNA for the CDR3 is TGTGCCAGCTCACCAGGGGCCGAGCACGAGCAGTACTTC.

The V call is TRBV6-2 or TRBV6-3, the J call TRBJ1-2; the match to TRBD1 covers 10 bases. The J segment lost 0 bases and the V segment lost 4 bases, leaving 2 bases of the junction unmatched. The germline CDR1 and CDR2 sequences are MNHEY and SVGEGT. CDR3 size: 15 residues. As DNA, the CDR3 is TGTGCCAGCAGTTTGACAGGGGGCGCTAACTATGGCTACACCTTC. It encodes CASSLTGGANYGYTF.

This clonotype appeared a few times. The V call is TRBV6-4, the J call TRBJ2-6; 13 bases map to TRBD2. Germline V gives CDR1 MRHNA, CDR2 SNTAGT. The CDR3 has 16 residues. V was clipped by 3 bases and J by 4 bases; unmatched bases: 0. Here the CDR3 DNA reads TGTGCCAGCAGTGAACTAGCGGGAGGGGGGGCCAACGTCCTGACTTTC. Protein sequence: CASSELAGGGANVLTF.

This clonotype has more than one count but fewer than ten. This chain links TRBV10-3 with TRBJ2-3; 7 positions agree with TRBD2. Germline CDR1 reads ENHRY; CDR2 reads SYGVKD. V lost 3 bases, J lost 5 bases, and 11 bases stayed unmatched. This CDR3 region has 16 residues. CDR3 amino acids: CAISEEPRGSGDTQYF. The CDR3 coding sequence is TGTGCCATCAGTGAAGAGCCACGCGGGAGTGGAGATACGCAGTATTTT.

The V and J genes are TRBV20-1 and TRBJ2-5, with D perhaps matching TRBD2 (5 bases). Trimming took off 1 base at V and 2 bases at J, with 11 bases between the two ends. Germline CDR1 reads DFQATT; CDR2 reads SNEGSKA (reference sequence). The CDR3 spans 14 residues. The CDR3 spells CSARVYGVQETQYF. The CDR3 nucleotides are TGCAGTGCTAGAGTGTACGGGGTACAAGAGACCCAGTACTTC.

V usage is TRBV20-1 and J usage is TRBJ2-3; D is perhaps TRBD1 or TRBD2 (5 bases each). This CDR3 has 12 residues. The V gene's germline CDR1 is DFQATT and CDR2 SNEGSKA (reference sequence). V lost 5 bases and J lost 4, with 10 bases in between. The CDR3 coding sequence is TGCAGTGCTGGGGGTTGGGCAGATACGCAGTATTTT. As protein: CSAGGWADTQYF.

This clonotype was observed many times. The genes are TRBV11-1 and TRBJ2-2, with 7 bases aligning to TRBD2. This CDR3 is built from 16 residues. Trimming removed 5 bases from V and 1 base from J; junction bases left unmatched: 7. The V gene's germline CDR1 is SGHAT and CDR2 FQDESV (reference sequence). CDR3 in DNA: TGTGCCAGCAGCCTGATAGCGGGTCAGAACACCGGGGAGCTGTTTTTT. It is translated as CASSLIAGQNTGELFF. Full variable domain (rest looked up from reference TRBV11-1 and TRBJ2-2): EAEVAQSPRYKITEKSQAVAFWCDPISGHATLYWYRQILGQGPELLVQFQDESVVDDSQLPKDRFSAERLKGVDSTLKIQPAELGDSAMYLCASSLIAGQNTGELFFGEGSRLTVL.

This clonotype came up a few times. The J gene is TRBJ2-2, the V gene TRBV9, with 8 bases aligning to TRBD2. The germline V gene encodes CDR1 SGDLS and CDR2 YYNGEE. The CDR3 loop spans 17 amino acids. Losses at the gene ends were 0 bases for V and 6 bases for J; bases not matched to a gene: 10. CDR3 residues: CASSVEALAVESGELFF. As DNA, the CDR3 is TGTGCCAGCAGCGTAGAGGCACTAGCGGTCGAATCCGGGGAGCTGTTTTTT.

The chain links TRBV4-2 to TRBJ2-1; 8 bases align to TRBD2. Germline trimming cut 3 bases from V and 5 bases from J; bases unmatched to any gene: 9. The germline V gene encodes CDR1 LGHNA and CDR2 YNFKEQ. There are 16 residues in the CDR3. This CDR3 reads CASSQVSLAENNEQFF. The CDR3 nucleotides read TGTGCCAGCAGCCAGGTTTCACTAGCGGAGAACAATGAGCAGTTCTTC.